This T cell receptor (beta chain) was retrieved from a study of human T cells and chemical hapten exposure. In TCRdb, the RACE reads were re-called with MiXCR into one record per CDR3 protein. The table records under 90,000 distinct CDR3 sequences, 8.5% of them present only once. The CDR3 spans 14 residues. Germline V gene data show CDR1 as SGHDT and CDR2 as YYEEEE. Trimming stripped 2 bases from V and 5 bases from J, with 14 bases between. With respect to this clonotype: Its antigen is not identified.

The time point was: patch test 2, 6 weeks after DPC sensitization. Stated treatment: therapeutic diphenylcyclopropenone sensitization with weekly scalp DPC. Before extraction, the whole blood was not fractionated, and total RNA was taken from it. General observations from the study: It should be noted that donors had alopecia, so their immune response may differ from healthy people's.

Specimen: whole blood, collected in connection with sensitization to the hapten diphenylcyclopropenone (DPC). The chain recombines TRBV5-6 with TRBJ2-7; D is possibly TRBD1 (6 bases). The sequence was collected from a woman aged 50 to 60 with alopecia areata. Some clones in this sample may be carry-over from other donors' samples. The CDR3 nucleotides are TGTGCCAGCAGCTTCGGGACACCGCGCCACGAGCAGTACTTC. Residues: CASSFGTPRHEQYF.